These 25 T cell receptor beta chains originate from one sample sequenced in a study of T cell responses to AZD1222 COVID-19 vaccine (dated by TCRdb to the early 2020s). The sample's time point label, decoded: about 28 days (+/-7) after the second vaccine dose. Taken with the paper, the label for treatment or condition translates to: meningococcal conjugate vaccine given as trial control. The method behind the library was the immunoSEQ multiplex PCR assay. Not all clones reach the TCRdb copy of this immuneACCESS table, which keeps in-frame sequences only. Checked studies attribute under half of the gap to unresolved V genes and leave the rest unexplained. The sample profile shows under 200,000 clones; more than 90% of them were found once. 3.6% of the sample is in the top ten clones. The specimen was peripheral blood, collected 28 days after the second dose of the MenACWY control vaccine. The source of these receptors is an adult who received the MenACWY meningococcal vaccine as a control.

The chain carries TRBV7-3 and TRBJ2-4, with 8 bases lining up with TRBD1. The CDR3 is 16 amino acids. Germline V gene data show CDR1 as SGHTA and CDR2 as FQGTGA. The V gene end was trimmed by 2 bases and the J gene end by 1 base; junction bases not matched to a gene: 4. CDR3 DNA sequence: TGTGCCAGCAGCTTACTGGACAGGGTGGCCAAAAACATTCAGTACTTC. It specifies CASSLLDRVAKNIQYF.

This chain links TRBV6-1 with TRBJ1-5; TRBD1 agrees at 7 bases. V gave up 3 bases and J gave up 5 bases; unmatched junction bases: 16. The CDR3 runs to 18 residues. CDR1 and CDR2 from the germline V gene are MNHNS and SASEGT. CDR3 amino acids: CASSEQGGRGNQDQPQHF. CDR3 in DNA: TGTGCCAGCAGTGAGCAGGGGGGAAGGGGAAATCAGGATCAGCCCCAGCATTTT.

This clone showed up just once. This chain uses TRBV5-1 with TRBJ1-1; 8 bases map to TRBD1. The length of the CDR3 is 17 residues. V shed 3 bases, J shed 3 bases, and the junction held 13 bases outside the gene matches. Looked up from germline, CDR1 is SGHRS and CDR2 is YFSETQ. In DNA form, the CDR3 reads TGCGCCAGCAGCTCCCCAGGGGGCACTTCGGGGTACACTGAAGCTTTCTTT. It encodes CASSSPGGTSGYTEAFF.

This rearrangement joins TRBV5-1 to TRBJ2-7; the match to TRBD2 covers 7 bases. The V gene end was trimmed by 0 bases and the J gene end by 3 bases; junction bases not matched to a gene: 6. This CDR3 contains 15 residues. In germline, CDR1 is SGHRS, CDR2 YFSETQ. The CDR3 sequence is CASSLVGGRVYEQYF. As DNA, the CDR3 is TGCGCCAGCAGCTTGGTGGGCGGGAGAGTCTACGAGCAGTACTTC.

The chain employs TRBV19 and TRBJ1-5; possibly TRBD1 for D (5 bases). The CDR3 runs 16 residues. Trimming took 6 bases from V and 0 from J, leaving 15 bases between them. In germline, CDR1 is LNHDA, CDR2 SQIVND (reference sequence). The CDR3 DNA follows: TGTGCCAGTAGGAGGGGACGGAGTGTTAGCAATCAGCCCCAGCATTTT. Amino acid sequence: CASRRGRSVSNQPQHF.

CDR3 in amino acids: CASSLIPVGGANVLTF. The DNA of the CDR3 is TGTGCCAGCAGCTTAATCCCTGTTGGTGGGGCCAACGTCCTGACTTTC. The chain employs TRBV7-8 and TRBJ2-6, with unresolved D. V lost 2 bases, J lost 3 bases, and 11 bases lay in between. The CDR3 loop spans 16 amino acids. Germline assignment: CDR1 SGHVS and CDR2 FQNEAQ. The variable domain in full, completed from reference TRBV7-8 and TRBJ2-6, reads GAGVSQSPRYKVAKRGQDVALRCDPISGHVSLFWYQQALGQGPEFLTYFQNEAQLDKSGLPSDRFFAERPEGSVSTLKIQRTQQEDSAVYLCASSLIPVGGANVLTFGAGSRLTVL.

This chain connects TRBV7-9 to TRBJ2-2, with TRBD2 identical over 7 bases. Losses at the gene ends were 6 bases for V and 1 base for J; bases not matched to a gene: 14. Germline V gives CDR1 SEHNR, CDR2 FQNEAQ (reference sequence). The CDR3 is made up of 18 amino acids. Here the CDR3 reads CASSFPREGDLNTGELFF. CDR3 sequence (DNA): TGTGCCAGCAGTTTCCCCAGGGAGGGAGACCTGAACACCGGGGAGCTGTTTTTT.

This chain uses TRBV7-2 with TRBJ2-7, with 9 bases that match TRBD2. This CDR3 is built from 14 residues. V lost 3 bases, J lost 2 bases, and 2 bases stayed unmatched. Germline values: CDR1 SGHTA, CDR2 FQGNSA. This chain's CDR3 is CASSLLAGTYEQYF. CDR3 nucleotide sequence: TGTGCCAGCAGCTTGCTAGCGGGGACCTACGAGCAGTACTTC.

The chain carries TRBV2 and TRBJ2-1; D is unresolved. Germline assignment: CDR1 SNHLY and CDR2 FYNNEI. The CDR3 is 14 amino acids. Trimming removed 3 bases at V and 4 bases at J, with 10 bases between. The CDR3 sequence: CASSDNSAYNEQFF. DNA for the CDR3: TGTGCCAGCAGTGATAACTCCGCGTACAATGAGCAGTTCTTC.

This clone was seen more than once but under ten times. The rearrangement links TRBV28 to TRBJ1-2; TRBD1 is a possible D gene (6 bases). Trimming shortened V by 3 bases and J by 7 bases, and 12 bases separated the two germline ends. CDR1 and CDR2 from the germline V gene are MDHEN and SYDVKM. The CDR3 runs to 13 residues. This CDR3 reads CASSFTTGFGYTF. As DNA, the CDR3 is TGTGCCAGCAGTTTTACGACAGGCTTTGGCTACACCTTC.

The chain recombines TRBV5-1 with TRBJ1-3, with 8 bases matching TRBD1. The CDR3 contains 13 residues. Per germline, CDR1 SGHRS and CDR2 YFSETQ. V was pared by 4 bases and J by 8 bases, with 5 bases of the junction left unmatched. The DNA of the CDR3 is TGCGCCAGCAGCGTCGGACAGGGAGACACCATATATTTT. Protein product: CASSVGQGDTIYF.

The V gene is TRBV7-9, the J gene TRBJ1-3, with D perhaps matching TRBD1 (6 bases). Germline V gene data show CDR1 as SEHNR and CDR2 as FQNEAQ (reference sequence). With 1 base removed from V and 0 bases from J, the gap between germline ends came to 16 bases. This CDR3 has 18 residues. CDR3: CASSLGRLRGDSGNTIYF. The CDR3 DNA reads as TGTGCCAGCAGCTTAGGGAGACTAAGGGGGGACTCTGGAAACACCATATATTTT.

V is TRBV25-1 and J is TRBJ1-1, with 7 bases matching TRBD1. The V gene end was trimmed by 3 bases and the J gene end by 2 bases; junction bases not matched to a gene: 3. The CDR3 has 14 amino acids. The germline V gene has CDR1 MGHDK and CDR2 SYGVNS. This CDR3 is CASSEGQRNTEAFF. CDR3 sequence (DNA): TGTGCCAGCAGTGAGGGACAGAGAAACACTGAAGCTTTCTTT.

This clone was observed a few times. This rearrangement joins TRBV12-3 or TRBV12-4 to TRBJ1-4; a weak D match, TRBD1 (5 bases). V lost 4 bases and J lost 8, with 11 bases in between. This CDR3 is built from 13 residues. The CDR3 region is CASSSTAGEKLFF. The CDR3 DNA reads as TGTGCCAGCAGTTCGACCGCAGGGGAAAAACTGTTTTTT.

The V and J genes are TRBV3-1 (or the pseudogene TRBV3-2) and TRBJ1-2, with D hard to call. The germline V gene encodes CDR1 LGHDT and CDR2 YNNKEL (reference sequence). V was pared by 4 bases and J by 5 bases, with 17 bases between. CDR3 length: 15 residues. CDR3 amino acids: CASSPSIGQKYGYTF. The CDR3 coding sequence is TGTGCCAGCAGCCCCTCAATCGGGCAGAAATATGGCTACACCTTC.

The count of this clone is one. The chain couples TRBV20-1 to TRBJ1-5; the D is unclear. This CDR3 has 14 amino acids. V was pared by 3 bases and J by 6 bases, with 15 bases between. CDR1 and CDR2 from the germline V gene are DFQATT and SNEGSKA (reference sequence). CDR3 residues: CSASGTPAGQPQHF. The CDR3 bases are TGCAGTGCTAGTGGCACTCCGGCGGGTCAGCCCCAGCATTTT.

A note on this clone: The sample has other DNA sequences that encode this CDR3 too. This sequence joins TRBV30 and TRBJ1-2; D possibly corresponds to TRBD1 (5 bases). The germline V gene encodes CDR1 GTSNPN and CDR2 SVGIG (reference sequence). The germline V and J ends were trimmed by 5 bases and 8 bases, with 18 bases remaining between them. The CDR3 extends over 13 amino acids. The CDR3 nucleotides read TGTGCCTGGCGGGGGGGAGGGTTGGACGGCTACACCTTC. This sequence encodes CAWRGGGLDGYTF.

The chain combines TRBV19 with TRBJ2-5; a weak D match, TRBD1 (6 bases). Germline V gene lookup returns CDR1 LNHDA and CDR2 SQIVND (reference sequence). The V gene lost 3 bases and the J gene lost 1 base, with 15 bases spanning the gap. This CDR3 is 16 amino acids long. CDR3 in DNA: TGTGCCAGTAGTATCAGGACAGTGACCCTCCAAGAGACCCAGTACTTC. It encodes CASSIRTVTLQETQYF.

This chain links TRBV30 with TRBJ2-5; 8 nucleotides align to TRBD1. V lost 2 bases, J lost 1 base, and 3 bases stayed unmatched. Germline V gene data show CDR1 as GTSNPN and CDR2 as SVGIG (reference sequence). The length of the CDR3 is 14 residues. CDR3 protein: CAWSRRGLQETQYF. CDR3 nucleotides: TGTGCCTGGAGTCGCAGGGGGCTCCAAGAGACCCAGTACTTC.

CDR3 sequence: CASSRVLRVEQYF. The CDR3, as DNA: TGTGCCAGCAGCCGGGTACTACGAGTCGAGCAGTACTTC. This rearrangement joins TRBV3-1 (or the pseudogene TRBV3-2) to TRBJ2-7; D is unresolved. CDR3 length: 13 amino acids. V lost 4 bases and J 6 bases, leaving 13 bases between the germline ends. Germline CDR1 and CDR2: LGHDT and YNNKEL (reference sequence).

In DNA form, the CDR3 reads TGTGCCAGCAGCTTGGCCTCCGGAAACACCATATATTTT. Protein product: CASSLASGNTIYF. The chain recombines TRBV5-6 with TRBJ1-3; D is unresolved. Germline V gene data show CDR1 as SGHDT and CDR2 as YYEEEE. The CDR3 length is 13 residues. V lost 0 bases and J 4 bases, leaving 5 bases between the germline ends.

The V and J genes are TRBV3-1 (or the pseudogene TRBV3-2) and TRBJ2-1, with D perhaps TRBD2 (6 bases). Per the germline V gene, CDR1 is LGHDT and CDR2 is YNNKEL (reference sequence). Trimming shortened V by 1 base and J by 0 bases, and 13 bases separated the two germline ends. The CDR3 sequence is 17 residues long. CDR3 sequence reads: CASSQVSGTPSYNEQFF. Here the CDR3 DNA reads TGTGCCAGCAGCCAAGTTTCCGGGACTCCCTCCTACAATGAGCAGTTCTTC.

This clone was counted once. The chain couples TRBV5-5 to TRBJ2-1; 8 nucleotides agree with TRBD1. CDR1 and CDR2 from the germline V gene are SGHKS and YYEKEE (reference sequence). The CDR3 length is 15 residues. Trimming removed 3 bases from V and 5 bases from J; junction bases left unmatched: 7. The CDR3 sequence: CASSSTGTGDNEQFF. CDR3 DNA sequence: TGTGCCAGCAGCTCCACCGGGACAGGAGACAATGAGCAGTTCTTC.

This rearrangement joins TRBV11-1 to TRBJ1-3; D may be TRBD1 (5 bases). Trimming shortened V by 3 bases and J by 0 bases, and 6 bases separated the two germline ends. The CDR3 is made up of 14 amino acids. The V gene's germline CDR1 is SGHAT and CDR2 FQDESV (reference sequence). The CDR3 nucleotides are TGTGCCAGCAGCTTGGGACTCTCTGGAAACACCATATATTTT. Residues: CASSLGLSGNTIYF.

This rearrangement joins TRBV19 to TRBJ1-2; the D is unclear. Germline-derived CDR1 and CDR2 are LNHDA and SQIVND (reference sequence). CDR3 length: 16 residues. With 9 bases removed from V and 0 bases from J, the gap between germline ends came to 20 bases. Written as DNA, the CDR3 is TGTGCCAGAGGGATATACACGCCGTTAGCTAACTATGGCTACACCTTC. Its protein is CARGIYTPLANYGYTF.